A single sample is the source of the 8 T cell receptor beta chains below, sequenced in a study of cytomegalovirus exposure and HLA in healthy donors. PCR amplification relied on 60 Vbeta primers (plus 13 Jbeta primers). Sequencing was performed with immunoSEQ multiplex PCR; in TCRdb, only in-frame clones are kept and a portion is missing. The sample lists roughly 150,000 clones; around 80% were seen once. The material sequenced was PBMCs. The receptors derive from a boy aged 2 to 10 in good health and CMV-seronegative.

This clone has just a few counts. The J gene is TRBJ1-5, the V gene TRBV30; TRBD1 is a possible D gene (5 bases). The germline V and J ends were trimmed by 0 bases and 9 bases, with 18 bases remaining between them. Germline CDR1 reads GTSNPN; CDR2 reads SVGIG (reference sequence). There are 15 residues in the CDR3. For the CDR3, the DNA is TGTGCCTGGAGTGTAAGTGGGCAGGGCGCATGGCCCCAGCATTTT. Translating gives CAWSVSGQGAWPQHF.

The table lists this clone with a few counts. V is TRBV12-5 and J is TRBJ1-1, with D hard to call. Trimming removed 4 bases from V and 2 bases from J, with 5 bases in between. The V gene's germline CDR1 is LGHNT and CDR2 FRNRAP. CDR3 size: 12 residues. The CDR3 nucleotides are TGTGCTAGTGGTTATGGCAACACTGAAGCTTTCTTT. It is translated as CASGYGNTEAFF.

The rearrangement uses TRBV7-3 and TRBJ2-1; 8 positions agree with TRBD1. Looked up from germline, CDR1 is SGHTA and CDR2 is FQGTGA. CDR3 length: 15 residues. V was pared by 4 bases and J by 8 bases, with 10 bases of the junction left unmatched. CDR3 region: CASSSTDRDGDEQFF. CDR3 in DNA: TGTGCCAGCAGCTCCACGGACAGGGATGGGGATGAGCAGTTCTTC.

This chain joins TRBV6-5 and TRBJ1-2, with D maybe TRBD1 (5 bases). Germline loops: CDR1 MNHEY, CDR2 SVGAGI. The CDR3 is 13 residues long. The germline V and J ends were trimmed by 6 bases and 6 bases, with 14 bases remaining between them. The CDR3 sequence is CASRDSGEHGYTF. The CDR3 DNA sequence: TGTGCCAGCAGGGACTCGGGGGAGCATGGCTACACCTTC.

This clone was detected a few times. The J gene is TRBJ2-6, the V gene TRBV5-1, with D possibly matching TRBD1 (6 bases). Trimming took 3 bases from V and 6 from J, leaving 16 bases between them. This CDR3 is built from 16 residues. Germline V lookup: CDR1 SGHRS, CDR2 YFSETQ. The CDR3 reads CASSSLTGTMANVLTF. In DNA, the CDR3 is TGCGCCAGCAGCTCCCTGACAGGCACGATGGCCAACGTCCTGACTTTC.

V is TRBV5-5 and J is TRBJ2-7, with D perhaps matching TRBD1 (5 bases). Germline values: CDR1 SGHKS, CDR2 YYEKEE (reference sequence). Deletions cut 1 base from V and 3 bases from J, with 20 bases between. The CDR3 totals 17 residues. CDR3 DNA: TGTGCCAGCAGCTTGAAAGGGGAAAGGGCCTCAGGCTACGAGCAGTACTTC. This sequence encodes CASSLKGERASGYEQYF.

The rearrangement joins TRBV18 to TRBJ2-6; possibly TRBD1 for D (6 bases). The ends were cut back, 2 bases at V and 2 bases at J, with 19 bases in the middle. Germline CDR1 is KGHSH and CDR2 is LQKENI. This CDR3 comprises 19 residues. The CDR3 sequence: CASSPSRPGQGTGANVLTF. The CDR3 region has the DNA TGTGCCAGCTCACCATCGAGACCGGGACAAGGAACTGGGGCCAACGTCCTGACTTTC.

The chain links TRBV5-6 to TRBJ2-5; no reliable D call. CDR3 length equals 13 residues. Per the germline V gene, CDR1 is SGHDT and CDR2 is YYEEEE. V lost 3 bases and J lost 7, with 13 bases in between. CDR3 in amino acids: CASSSPSGLTQYF. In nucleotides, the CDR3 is TGTGCCAGCAGCTCCCCGTCGGGTCTGACCCAGTACTTC.